The 20 T cell receptor beta chains presented below share a single source sample, sequenced in a study of shared clonotypes between healthy human individuals. The repertoire was sequenced with immunoSEQ multiplex PCR; TCRdb's copy has only in-frame clones and lacks some. The sample lists roughly 890,000 clones, 92% occurring once. CD45RO-negative CD8 cells positively selected for CCR7 made up the naive population, which excluded terminally differentiated effector memory CD45RA+ cells. Material: naive CD8+ T cells sorted from blood. These receptors came from a man younger than 45 in good health.

Here the CDR3 reads CASSLYSSGRGVAKNIQYF. As DNA, the CDR3 is TGTGCCAGCAGCTTATACTCTAGCGGGAGGGGGGTAGCCAAAAACATTCAGTACTTC. This sequence joins TRBV11-2 and TRBJ2-4, with TRBD2 matching 12 bases. The CDR3 loop spans 19 amino acids. Germline-derived CDR1 and CDR2 are SGHAT and FQNNGV. After removal of 2 bases from V and 0 bases from J, the junction contained 8 bases not matched to a gene.

The rearrangement uses TRBV6-7 and TRBJ2-7; 10 nucleotides line up with TRBD1. TRBV6-7 is identified as an open reading frame with a role that is uncertain. The CDR3 contains 17 residues. V dropped 6 bases and J dropped 3; count of bases not matched to a gene: 14. The CDR3, as DNA: TGTGCCAGCAGAACCAACCAGAGACAGGGGGCGGACTACGAGCAGTACTTC. It is translated as CASRTNQRQGADYEQYF.

The rearrangement joins TRBV5-6 to TRBJ1-5, with no clear D. The CDR3 extends over 14 amino acids. The ends were cut back, 0 bases at V and 4 bases at J, with 8 bases in the middle. Germline V gene lookup returns CDR1 SGHDT and CDR2 YYEEEE. The CDR3 protein is CASSLGQQNQPQHF. The CDR3 nucleotides read TGTGCCAGCAGCTTGGGACAACAAAATCAGCCCCAGCATTTT.

The CDR3 reads CASSQPRTGGGYEQYF. DNA for the CDR3: TGTGCCAGCAGCCAGCCCCGGACGGGGGGAGGCTACGAGCAGTACTTC. The genes are TRBV7-2 and TRBJ2-7; 7 bases match TRBD2. The CDR3 has 16 residues. After removal of 5 bases from V and 3 bases from J, the junction contained 13 bases not matched to a gene. The germline V gene encodes CDR1 SGHTA and CDR2 FQGNSA.

J is TRBJ1-1 and V is TRBV11-2; unclear D gene. Trimming took off 4 bases at V and 1 base at J, with 1 base between the two ends. Germline-derived CDR1 and CDR2 are SGHAT and FQNNGV. This CDR3 has 11 residues. This CDR3 is CASSSNTEAFF. The CDR3 region has the DNA TGTGCCAGCAGCTCGAACACTGAAGCTTTCTTT.

The CDR3 DNA is TGTGCCAGCAGCTCGGGGACTAGTTACAATGAGCAGTTCTTC. It codes for CASSSGTSYNEQFF. The V and J genes are TRBV13 and TRBJ2-1; the match to TRBD2 covers 8 bases. The germline gives CDR1 PRHDT, CDR2 FYEKMQ (reference sequence). The CDR3 covers 14 residues. The V segment lost 4 bases and the J segment 4 bases; nucleotides outside the gene matches: 3.

The chain carries TRBV7-9 and TRBJ2-1; D is undetermined. The germline CDR1 and CDR2 sequences are SEHNR and FQNEAQ (reference sequence). Trimming pared 0 bases from V and 12 bases from J, leaving 15 bases between. The CDR3 covers 14 residues. CDR3 coding DNA: TGTGCCAGCAGCTTAGCGGGATCTTTAGATGGGCAGTTCTTC. Amino acids: CASSLAGSLDGQFF.

The CDR3 here is CASSSGTGIETQYF. The CDR3 coding sequence is TGCGCCAGCAGCTCCGGGACAGGGATTGAGACCCAGTACTTC. The V call is TRBV5-1, the J call TRBJ2-5; 9 bases fit TRBD1. The germline V gene encodes CDR1 SGHRS and CDR2 YFSETQ. V trimming: 3 bases; J trimming: 5 bases; junction bases outside the gene matches: 5. The CDR3 totals 14 residues.

The rearrangement links TRBV6-4 to TRBJ2-2, with D possibly TRBD1 on 6 matching bases. Trimming removed 6 bases from V and 2 bases from J, with 13 bases in between. Germline lookup yields CDR1 MRHNA and CDR2 SNTAGT. The CDR3 has 15 amino acids. CDR3 protein: CASSSGTRNTGELFF. The CDR3 DNA follows: TGTGCCAGCAGCTCGGGGACACGTAACACCGGGGAGCTGTTTTTT.

The CDR3 nucleotides read TGCGCCAGCAGCTTCCGACAGGGGACGGATGAGCAGTACTTC. It is translated as CASSFRQGTDEQYF. V and J are TRBV5-1 and TRBJ2-7; the match to TRBD1 covers 8 bases. The V gene end was trimmed by 2 bases and the J gene end by 7 bases; junction bases not matched to a gene: 8. CDR1 and CDR2 (germline): SGHRS, YFSETQ. This CDR3 is 14 amino acids long.

The table lists this clone with a few counts. V and J are TRBV7-9 and TRBJ2-2; D gene ambiguous. There are 13 residues in the CDR3. The germline gives CDR1 SEHNR, CDR2 FQNEAQ (reference sequence). The ends were cut back, 10 bases at V and 7 bases at J, with 16 bases in the middle. CDR3 residues: CATPPEMGGELFF. DNA of the CDR3: TGTGCCACTCCTCCAGAGATGGGCGGGGAGCTGTTTTTT.

This chain joins TRBV10-2 and TRBJ2-7; D is possibly TRBD1 (5 bases). Germline-derived CDR1 and CDR2 are WSHSY and SAAADI. The V end was cut by 3 bases, the J end by 5 bases, with 5 bases between. CDR3 length equals 11 residues. CDR3 region: CASSEGDEQYF. The CDR3 DNA follows: TGCGCCAGCAGTGAAGGGGACGAGCAGTACTTC.

The J gene is TRBJ2-5, the V gene TRBV29-1, with no clear D. V was cut by 2 bases and J by 0 bases, with 7 bases left in between. Germline lookup yields CDR1 SQVTM and CDR2 ANQGSEA. The CDR3 sequence is 13 residues long. The CDR3 is CSVEPPNQETQYF. The DNA of the CDR3 is TGCAGCGTTGAACCCCCCAACCAAGAGACCCAGTACTTC.

The chain is built from TRBV6-6 and TRBJ2-7; D possibly corresponds to TRBD1 (7 bases). Germline values: CDR1 MNHNY, CDR2 SVGAGI (reference sequence). Trimming shortened V by 7 bases and J by 2 bases, and 15 bases separated the two germline ends. CDR3 length equals 14 residues. CDR3 protein: CASNNAGQTYEQYF. CDR3 bases: TGTGCCAGCAATAACGCGGGACAGACCTACGAGCAGTACTTC.

The chain recombines TRBV7-9 with TRBJ2-5, with D unclear. CDR3 size: 12 residues. Germline CDR1 SEHNR, CDR2 FQNEAQ (reference sequence). V was clipped by 1 base and J by 10 bases, with 10 bases between them. CDR3 nucleotide sequence: TGTGCCAGCAGCTTAGGAATTCTGAGCCAGTACTTC. Translated, it gives CASSLGILSQYF.

This chain uses TRBV7-8 with TRBJ2-7; maybe TRBD2 (5 bases). The CDR3 extends over 16 amino acids. V shed 9 bases and J shed 3 bases, with 24 bases lying between them. Germline assignment: CDR1 SGHVS and CDR2 FQNEAQ. In DNA, the CDR3 is TGTGCCAGTTCAGCTTTGATGTGGGGAGCAAACTACGAGCAGTACTTC. Translating it yields CASSALMWGANYEQYF.

This clone has just a few counts. V is TRBV6-1 and J is TRBJ2-7; D remains ambiguous. This CDR3 is built from 16 residues. V gave up 2 bases and J gave up 1 base, with 15 bases separating them. Per the germline V gene, CDR1 is MNHNS and CDR2 is SASEGT. The CDR3 sequence: CASSEHELPPSYEQYF. CDR3 in DNA: TGTGCCAGCAGTGAACACGAGCTCCCGCCTTCCTACGAGCAGTACTTC.

The chain carries TRBV18 and TRBJ2-1; D unresolved. V lost 3 bases, J lost 9 bases, and 6 bases lay in between. The length of the CDR3 is 11 residues. Germline V gene data show CDR1 as KGHSH and CDR2 as LQKENI. CDR3 nucleotide sequence: TGTGCCAGCTCACCCAGTGGTGAGCAGTTCTTC. It specifies CASSPSGEQFF.

Worth noting for this clone: At the DNA level, this CDR3 is encoded by other sequences in the same sample as well. The chain recombines TRBV28 with TRBJ2-7; D could derive from TRBD1 or TRBD2 (5 bases each). V lost 3 bases and J lost 3, with 6 bases in between. This CDR3 spans 12 amino acids. The V gene's germline CDR1 is MDHEN and CDR2 SYDVKM. CDR3 coding DNA: TGTGCCAGCAGTTTGGGGGACTACGAGCAGTACTTC. Protein: CASSLGDYEQYF.

V usage is TRBV7-9 and J usage is TRBJ2-1; no reliable D call. The V end lost 4 bases, the J end lost 4 bases, and 11 bases lay between the germline ends. From germline, CDR1 is SEHNR and CDR2 FQNEAQ (reference sequence). The CDR3 length is 14 residues. Here the CDR3 DNA reads TGTGCCAGCAGCTCCGAACTTGATTACAATGAGCAGTTCTTC. Translating gives CASSSELDYNEQFF.